This TCR beta chain came from a study of T cell repertoires in cytomegalovirus infection. The length of the CDR3 is 14 residues. The ends were cut back, 3 bases at V and 4 bases at J, with 12 bases in the middle. Germline values: CDR1 SGHAT, CDR2 FQNNGV. Each CDR3 protein is one row after TCRdb ran MiXCR on the reads. The table lists 250,000 to 300,000 distinct CDR3 sequences, roughly 15% of them singletons. The sample taken for sequencing was PBMCs. V and J are TRBV11-2 and TRBJ2-5; a possible D gene is TRBD1 (5 bases). This TCR was recovered from a human donor in good health (CMV status not recorded). Some clones in this sample may be carry-over from other donors' samples. As DNA, the CDR3 is TGTGCCAGCAGCTTTGTGTTGGGGCTAGAGACCCAGTACTTC. This sequence encodes CASSFVLGLETQYF.